This section outlines one TCR beta chain sequence together with its context. The antigen this receptor binds is unknown. Per-nucleotide qualities are absent, and no much larger clonotype sits a single base away. Graves' hyperthyroidism was defined as stable when no progression to ophthalmopathy occurred over 18 months of follow-up. The hyperthyroidism patients were between 18 and 65 years old and newly diagnosed, with a disease duration of less than 2 months. Exclusion was applied to patients with uncontrolled infections, other autoimmune diseases, pregnancy or lactation. Clinical symptoms, serum thyroxine and TRAb, thyroid ultrasound, and orbital computed tomography formed the basis for the diagnoses. Ficoll-Paque density gradient centrifugation was used to isolate PBMCs from under 11 ml of fresh peripheral blood. Trizol reagent was used to extract total RNA, and RNA quality was then checked on an Agilent 2100 Bioanalyzer.

The record originates from a study of T cells in Graves' hyperthyroidism and ophthalmopathy (dated by TCRdb to 2018 to 2020). About the study as a whole: Peripheral blood samples were taken at the time of initial diagnosis, prior to any treatment. To identify distinguishing TCR V-J signatures, a discovery cohort of about 95 patients was used, comprising fewer than 45 with Graves' ophthalmopathy and around 60 with stable Graves' hyperthyroidism. Whether ophthalmopathy could be predicted prospectively was tested in an independent validation cohort made up of approximately 19 hyperthyroidism patients plus 17 patients who later progressed to ophthalmopathy. The 75 to 100 discovery patients were randomly split 7:3 into training and test sets. Thyroid tissue and blood T-cell repertoires from six Graves' hyperthyroidism patients were also compared in the study. Following sampling, methimazole starting at 30 mg daily was given to hyperthyroidism patients, and high-dose intravenous methylprednisolone was given to ophthalmopathy patients. TCR Vbeta CDR3 sequencing of 120 to 150 peripheral blood samples (43 ophthalmopathy, some 75 hyperthyroidism and 17 progressor patients) is reported in the paper.

The TCR beta CDR3 regions were amplified from RNA transcripts. The first round of RT-PCR for the TCR CDR3 was performed with the HTBI primer set and the Qiagen OneStep RT-PCR kit. The libraries were constructed in a second round of multiplex PCR and then size-selected and purified. The libraries were sequenced on an Illumina HiSeq2000 using paired-end 100 bp reads. From the authors' description of their analysis: Raw data were processed with SOAPnuke, discarding reads with adapters, uncalled bases, mean Phred below 15, or no exact constant-primer or identifier match. COPE v1.2.5 was used to merge the high-quality paired reads, and each unique nucleotide sequence was defined as a clonotype. MiTCR v1.1 was used to align clonotypes to the IMGT TRBV, TRBD and TRBJ reference segments. The analysis was restricted to V-J combinations with a frequency above 0.0001, which together covered about 99% of the repertoires. The TCS score was defined as F50 (clonal expansion) divided by E x V (chaos), with BLOSUM62-based TCRdist calculated between CDR3 peptides within each V-J. Welch's t-statistics and random forest reduced 514 V-J features to 10 to 15, which were used in a naive Bayes classifier (R e1071). The public reads were quality trimmed at Q25 with fastp and then assembled into clones with MiXCR by TCRdb, keeping productive beta chains. Rows are combined by CDR3 protein, so each entry shows the most common genes and DNA. TCRdb's processing, not the study's, gives the V and J calls here. The sample table records a few hundred thousand distinct CDR3 sequences; roughly 14% of these occur just once. Approximately 14% of the sample is held by the ten biggest clonotypes.

Study-wide conclusions, independent of this receptor: Sample size was not statistically predetermined, and investigators were not blinded to group allocation. In validation, the model predicted progression to ophthalmopathy with roughly 66% sensitivity and less than 75% specificity, a median of 6.5 months before onset. In cross-validation, a model built on a 13 V-J signature told ophthalmopathy apart from stable hyperthyroidism with 87.88% sensitivity and around 81% specificity, and in testing the same model reached 80%/75%. Most expanded thyroid clonotypes (frequency above 0.001) were also detected in blood, a finding suggesting that blood repertoires may reflect thyroid immune responses.

Sample: blood. This sequence originates from a woman aged 18-30 years with Graves' hyperthyroidism.

The encoded CDR3 is CASRPSSEGPWGNTIYF. The nucleotides read TGTGCCAGCAGACCCTCCTCTGAGGGCCCGTGGGGAAACACCATATATTTT. The sequence is built from TRBV7-2 and TRBJ1-3; the D gene cannot be named for sure. For CDR1 and CDR2, the germline V gene lists SGHTA and FQGNSA. Including cysteine and phenylalanine, the CDR3 has 17 amino acids. Only the CDR3 part of the read is kept: 51 bases, read in frame from the first base. V is reduced by 6 bases and J by 4 bases, leaving a spacing of 22 bases between them.